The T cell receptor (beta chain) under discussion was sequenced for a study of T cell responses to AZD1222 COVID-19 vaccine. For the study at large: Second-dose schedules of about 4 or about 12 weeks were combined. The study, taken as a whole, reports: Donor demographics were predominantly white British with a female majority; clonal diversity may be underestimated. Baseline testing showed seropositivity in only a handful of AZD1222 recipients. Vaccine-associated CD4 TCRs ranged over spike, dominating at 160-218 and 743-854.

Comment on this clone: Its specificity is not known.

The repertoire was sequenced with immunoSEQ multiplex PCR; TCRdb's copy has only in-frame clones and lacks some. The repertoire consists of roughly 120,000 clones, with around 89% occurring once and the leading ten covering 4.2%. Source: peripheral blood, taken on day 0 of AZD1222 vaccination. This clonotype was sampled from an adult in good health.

This CDR3 is CASSPGARGSNYGYTF. CDR3 coding DNA: TGTGCCAGCAGCCCAGGGGCGAGGGGGTCTAACTATGGCTACACCTTC. V is TRBV7-6 and J is TRBJ1-2; perhaps TRBD1 as D (6 bases). The germline CDR1 and CDR2 sequences are SGHVS and FNYEAQ. There are 16 residues in the CDR3. Trimming stripped 5 bases from V and 0 bases from J, with 16 bases between.